The rows below give T cell receptor beta chains drawn from one sample of a study of T-cell memory formation after mild COVID-19. TCRdb re-analysed the 5' RACE reads in MiXCR, keeping a single row per CDR3 protein. The sample lists around 100,000 distinct CDR3 sequences; 8.5% to 14% were seen once. The sample consisted of PBMCs or a T cell subset sorted from them (not recorded which). The source of these receptors is a man aged 18-30 years who had mild COVID-19 (a few samples of this study predate the infection). Cell type and time point are not known. CDR3s leave out the opening cysteine and the closing phenylalanine or tryptophan.

j_gene: TRBJ2-1
v_gene: TRBV7-3
len: 10
CDR3aa: ASSLRYDEQF

j_gene: TRBJ2-7
v_gene: TRBV27
len: 12
CDR3aa: ASGPGRSIYEQY

j_gene: TRBJ2-1
v_gene: TRBV7-7
len: 12
CDR3aa: ASSLAGGFNEQF

j_gene: TRBJ2-2
v_gene: TRBV7-7
len: 10
CDR3aa: ASSSHAGELF

j_gene: TRBJ2-1
v_gene: TRBV4-3
len: 15
CDR3aa: ASSPQEAGGRYNEQF

j_gene: TRBJ2-4
v_gene: TRBV7-9
len: 13
CDR3aa: ASSWTGSAKNIQY

j_gene: TRBJ2-7
v_gene: TRBV4-3
len: 11
CDR3aa: ASSQGGSYEQY

j_gene: TRBJ1-5
v_gene: TRBV7-6
len: 9
CDR3aa: ASSSGGPQH

j_gene: TRBJ2-2
v_gene: TRBV6-2/TRBV6-3
len: 11
CDR3aa: ASSYTDTGELF

j_gene: TRBJ2-2
v_gene: TRBV9
len: 14
CDR3aa: ASSVGIGGDTGELF

j_gene: TRBJ2-1
v_gene: TRBV27
len: 13
CDR3aa: ASSLTVALGNEQF

j_gene: TRBJ1-6
v_gene: TRBV6-6
len: 13
CDR3aa: ASSYSGQGDSPLH

j_gene: TRBJ1-5
v_gene: TRBV7-9
len: 12
CDR3aa: ASSPPGGNQPQH

j_gene: TRBJ1-5
v_gene: TRBV7-9
len: 14
CDR3aa: ASSITGGRGNQPQH

j_gene: TRBJ2-1
v_gene: TRBV5-1
len: 10
CDR3aa: ASSSLGGLES

j_gene: TRBJ1-5
v_gene: TRBV4-1
len: 15
CDR3aa: ASSQVGQSNSNQPQH

j_gene: TRBJ2-1
v_gene: TRBV6-2/TRBV6-3
len: 9
CDR3aa: ASSTNNDQF

j_gene: TRBJ2-1
v_gene: TRBV5-1
len: 13
CDR3aa: ASSSGTGPYNEQF

j_gene: TRBJ1-1
v_gene: TRBV6-1
len: 11
CDR3aa: ATSEGDRSEAF

j_gene: TRBJ1-2
v_gene: TRBV9
len: 11
CDR3aa: ASSLGQIYGYT

j_gene: TRBJ2-3
v_gene: TRBV7-9
len: 12
CDR3aa: ASSLGVLADTQY

j_gene: TRBJ2-1
v_gene: TRBV3-1
len: 12
CDR3aa: ASSQISGYNEQF

j_gene: TRBJ2-1
v_gene: TRBV19
len: 13
CDR3aa: ASSSPGASYNEQF